Below are 10 T cell receptor beta chains sequenced from a single sample in a study of T cell responses to AZD1222 COVID-19 vaccine. Only in-frame clones appear in the TCRdb table, and some are missing; sequencing was by immunoSEQ multiplex PCR. The data hold 150,000 or so clones, with roughly 91% observed a single time. Sequenced material: peripheral blood, taken 28 days after the second AZD1222 dose. All receptors derive from an adult who received the AZD1222 COVID-19 vaccine.

V usage is TRBV7-2 and J usage is TRBJ2-3; possibly TRBD2 for D (6 bases). V lost 2 bases to trimming and J lost 2 bases, with 17 bases between them. This CDR3 region has 17 residues. Germline V gene lookup returns CDR1 SGHTA and CDR2 FQGNSA. CDR3 DNA: TGTGCCAGCAGCTTAAATAGGGACTGGGTACACACAGATACGCAGTATTTT. Translation gives CASSLNRDWVHTDTQYF.

This clone occurred a few times. Other DNA sequences in this sample translate to the same CDR3. The gene calls are TRBV5-1 and TRBJ1-2; TRBD1 matches at 9 bases. The CDR3 is made up of 13 amino acids. From germline, CDR1 is SGHRS and CDR2 YFSETQ. Unmatched junction bases numbered 2, after V lost 4 bases and J lost 4 bases. The CDR3 spells CASSETGGYGYTF. The CDR3 DNA sequence: TGCGCCAGCAGCGAGACAGGGGGCTATGGCTACACCTTC.

The chain has TRBV29-1 and TRBJ2-1; maybe TRBD1 (6 bases). Trimming removed 6 bases at V and 7 bases at J, with 19 bases between. Germline V gene lookup returns CDR1 SQVTM and CDR2 ANQGSEA. The CDR3 runs 14 residues. CDR3 nucleotides: TGCAGCGTACGCAAGGGTGGGGGCCATAATGAGCAGTTCTTC. Translation gives CSVRKGGGHNEQFF.

This chain uses TRBV6-5 with TRBJ1-5; 8 positions match TRBD1. Per the germline V gene, CDR1 is MNHEY and CDR2 is SVGAGI. The CDR3 totals 15 residues. The ends lost 10 bases at V and 3 bases at J; junction bases unmatched: 11. The CDR3 loop reads CATKRDRWDNQPQHF. For the CDR3, the DNA is TGTGCCACAAAAAGGGACAGGTGGGACAATCAGCCCCAGCATTTT.

The rearrangement joins TRBV10-3 to TRBJ2-1; tentatively, D is TRBD2 (6 bases). Germline V gene lookup returns CDR1 ENHRY and CDR2 SYGVKD. The CDR3 spans 12 residues. V shed 7 bases and J shed 10 bases, with 14 bases lying between them. The CDR3 sequence: CAIMEEGGEQFF. DNA of the CDR3: TGTGCCATCATGGAGGAAGGAGGGGAGCAGTTCTTC.

The chain combines TRBV21-1 with TRBJ2-1; the table calls TRBD2, which could not be checked here. TRBV21-1 is labeled a pseudogene. The CDR3 extends over 18 amino acids. CDR3 protein: CASSKDSGLAGDGNEQFF. The CDR3 DNA is TGTGCCAGCAGCAAAGATTCGGGACTAGCGGGAGACGGCAATGAGCAGTTCTTC.

The rearrangement links TRBV29-1 to TRBJ1-5; TRBD1 might be the D (5 bases). This CDR3 is built from 13 residues. V lost 8 bases, J lost 2 bases, and 13 bases lay in between. The V gene's germline CDR1 is SQVTM and CDR2 ANQGSEA. The CDR3 DNA sequence: TGCAGCACTCGGGACGTGGGCAATCAGCCCCAGCATTTT. It specifies CSTRDVGNQPQHF.

The rearrangement links TRBV7-2 to TRBJ2-5; 14 bases agree with TRBD2. Trimming at V came to 5 bases and at J to 5 bases, leaving 13 bases not matched to a gene. The CDR3 sequence is 18 residues long. Looked up from germline, CDR1 is SGHTA and CDR2 is FQGNSA. CDR3 bases: TGTGCCAGCAGCCAGGGGACTAGCGGGGGCTCAAACCGGGAGACCCAGTACTTC. Protein sequence: CASSQGTSGGSNRETQYF.

The chain links TRBV19 to TRBJ1-1; D may be TRBD1 (5 bases). CDR3 length: 13 residues. V was shortened by 7 bases and J by 5 bases, with 14 bases between the two germline ends. CDR1 and CDR2 (germline): LNHDA, SQIVND (reference sequence). The CDR3 region is CASIPRARTEAFF. In nucleotides, the CDR3 is TGTGCCAGTATTCCCAGGGCTCGGACTGAAGCTTTCTTT.

V gene TRBV5-4 combines with J gene TRBJ2-3; D is unresolved. Trimming stripped 1 base from V and 2 bases from J, with 8 bases between. The germline V gene encodes CDR1 SGHNT and CDR2 YYREEE (reference sequence). The CDR3 runs to 14 residues. The CDR3 coding sequence is TGTGCCAGCAGCTTGCGGCAGGACACAGATACGCAGTATTTT. This codes for CASSLRQDTDTQYF.